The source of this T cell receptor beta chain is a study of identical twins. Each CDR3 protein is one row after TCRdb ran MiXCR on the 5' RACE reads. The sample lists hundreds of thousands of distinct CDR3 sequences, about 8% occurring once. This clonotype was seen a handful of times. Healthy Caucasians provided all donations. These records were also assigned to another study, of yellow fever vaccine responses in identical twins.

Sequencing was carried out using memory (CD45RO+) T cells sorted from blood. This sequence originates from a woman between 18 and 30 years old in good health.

CDR3 protein: CASTQGQRDTGELFF. CDR3 bases: TGTGCCAGCACCCAAGGCCAGCGCGACACCGGGGAGCTGTTTTTT. The chain employs TRBV5-6 and TRBJ2-2; no clear D gene. The CDR3 sequence is 15 residues long. Trimming cost V 6 bases and J 3 bases, with 15 bases left between them. Germline V lookup: CDR1 SGHDT, CDR2 YYEEEE.